Each of the 24 T cell receptor beta chains below was sequenced from the same sample in a study of metastatic and nonmetastatic thyroid tumors. TCRdb re-clonotyped the PCR reads via MiXCR. The sample includes 30,000 to 35,000 clones, roughly 18% of them seen just once. Until they underwent thyroid surgery, no patient had received any treatment. The sample taken for sequencing was blood. The source of these receptors is a female donor with papillary thyroid cancer or a benign thyroid nodule (not recorded which). Some clones in this sample may be carry-over from other donors' samples.

In this sample, this clone turned up many times. The chain links TRBV19 to TRBJ2-6, with D hard to call. V lost 7 bases and J 0 bases, leaving 13 bases between the germline ends. The CDR3 contains 16 residues. CDR1 LNHDA and CDR2 SQIVND come from the germline V gene (reference sequence). The CDR3 here is CASNLGRHSGANVLTF. CDR3 sequence (DNA): TGTGCCAGTAACTTGGGCAGGCACTCTGGGGCCAACGTCCTGACTTTC.

The table lists this clone with many counts. This chain uses TRBV28 with TRBJ2-3, with 13 bases matching TRBD2. Germline-derived CDR1 and CDR2 are MDHEN and SYDVKM. The V and J ends lost 2 bases and 9 bases, in that order; junction bases with no gene match: 5. The CDR3 runs 15 residues. The CDR3 region has the DNA TGTGCCAGCAGTTTAACTAGCGGGAGGGTCCCGACGCAGTATTTT. This encodes CASSLTSGRVPTQYF. The variable domain in full, completed from reference TRBV28 and TRBJ2-3, reads DVKVTQSSRYLVKRTGEKVFLECVQDMDHENMFWYRQDPGLGLRLIYFSYDVKMKEKGDIPEGYSVSREKKERFSLILESASTNQTSMYLCASSLTSGRVPTQYFGPGTRLTVL.

In this sample, this clone turned up many times. The chain recombines TRBV3-1 with TRBJ2-3; D remains ambiguous. Between the trimmed V and J ends, which lost 1 base and 0 bases, there was a span of 5 bases. CDR1 is LGHDT and CDR2 is YNNKEL in the germline V gene (reference sequence). This CDR3 has 14 residues. The CDR3 loop is CASSQGLSTDTQYF. The CDR3 DNA reads TGTGCCAGCAGCCAAGGCCTTAGCACAGATACGCAGTATTTT.

This clone is categorized as medium-sized. The chain is built from TRBV20-1 and TRBJ2-1, with D perhaps given as TRBD1 or TRBD2 (5 bases each). This CDR3 has 14 amino acids. V gave up 0 bases and J gave up 5 bases, with 11 bases separating them. In germline, CDR1 is DFQATT, CDR2 SNEGSKA (reference sequence). The CDR3 nucleotides read TGCAGTGCTAGAGATCTGCTGGGACACAATGAGCAGTTCTTC. Protein: CSARDLLGHNEQFF.

For this clone: Germline is not matched at one junction end, which may reflect a read error. The chain has TRBV6-1 and TRBJ2-3; no definite D call. The CDR3 is made up of 16 amino acids. From germline, CDR1 is MNHNS and CDR2 SASEGT. The CDR3 reads CASSEAHGWNTDTQYF. The CDR3 region has the DNA TGTGCCAGCAGCGAAGCACACGGGTGGAACACAGATACGCAGTATTTT.

The rearrangement joins TRBV4-2 to TRBJ2-7; D not resolved. V was trimmed by 7 bases and J by 2 bases, leaving 18 bases between them. This CDR3 contains 15 residues. CDR1 LGHNA and CDR2 YNFKEQ come from the germline V gene. CDR3: CASKSASSATYEQYF. The CDR3 nucleotides are TGTGCCAGCAAGTCCGCGTCATCAGCGACCTACGAGCAGTACTTC.

The table lists this clone with many counts. The rearrangement links TRBV6-1 to TRBJ1-1; 8 positions match TRBD1. From germline, CDR1 is MNHNS and CDR2 SASEGT. V trimming: 5 bases; J trimming: 6 bases; junction bases outside the gene matches: 5. The CDR3 has 13 residues. The CDR3 DNA sequence: TGTGCCAGCAGTCGATCGACAGGGGCTGAAGCTTTCTTT. Protein sequence: CASSRSTGAEAFF.

There are many counts of this clone. The chain has TRBV4-1 and TRBJ2-7; no reliable D call. The germline V and J ends were trimmed by 0 bases and 6 bases, with 3 bases remaining between them. This CDR3 has 11 amino acids. Looked up from germline, CDR1 is MGHRA and CDR2 is YSYEKL. This CDR3 reads CASSQDREQYF. CDR3 sequence (DNA): TGCGCCAGCAGCCAAGACCGCGAGCAGTACTTC.

The chain recombines TRBV28 with TRBJ1-4; possibly TRBD1 for D (5 bases). Germline CDR1 and CDR2: MDHEN and SYDVKM. The CDR3 consists of 15 residues. V was trimmed by 6 bases and J by 3 bases, leaving 14 bases between them. The CDR3 bases are TGTGCCAGCAGCCAAAGGGGTCTAGCTAATGAAAAACTGTTTTTT. Protein sequence: CASSQRGLANEKLFF.

The V call is TRBV18, the J call TRBJ2-7; 10 positions agree with TRBD1. V shed 6 bases and J 5 bases; nucleotides not matched to a gene: 4. Germline V gives CDR1 KGHSH, CDR2 LQKENI. The CDR3 is 13 residues long. For the CDR3, the DNA is TGTGCCAGCTCGACAGGGGGCGGCCACGAGCAGTACTTC. Translation gives CASSTGGGHEQYF.

This clone came up many times. The gene calls are TRBV27 and TRBJ1-2; D might be TRBD1 (5 bases). Between the trimmed V and J ends, which lost 3 bases and 11 bases, there was a span of 16 bases. The CDR3 extends over 13 amino acids. From germline, CDR1 is MNHEY and CDR2 SMNVEV (reference sequence). The CDR3 region has the DNA TGTGCCAGCAGTTTCAGCGGCCGCGAGGGGTACACCTTC. It translates to CASSFSGREGYTF.

This clone has a count of ten or more. J is TRBJ1-5 and V is TRBV19, with 9 bases fitting TRBD1. Germline CDR1 LNHDA, CDR2 SQIVND (reference sequence). The V segment lost 5 bases and the J segment 5 bases; nucleotides outside the gene matches: 13. The CDR3 is 17 residues long. For the CDR3, the DNA is TGTGCCAGTAGTGGCCTATCCGGGACAGGGATGGATCAGCCCCAGCATTTT. Translating it yields CASSGLSGTGMDQPQHF. Combining the CDR3 with reference TRBV19 and TRBJ1-5 gives the whole variable domain DGGITQSPKYLFRKEGQNVTLSCEQNLNHDAMYWYRQDPGQGLRLIYYSQIVNDFQKGDIAEGYSVSREKKESFPLTVTSAQKNPTAFYLCASSGLSGTGMDQPQHFGDGTRLSIL.

Many counts were recorded for this clone. In nucleotides, the CDR3 is TGTGCCAGCAGCCTACAGGGAGCGGATACGCAGTATTTT. This gives the protein CASSLQGADTQYF. The genes are TRBV12-3 or TRBV12-4 and TRBJ2-3; maybe TRBD1 (6 bases). The V and J ends lost 6 bases and 6 bases respectively, with 13 bases between them. The CDR3 sequence is 13 residues long.

A note on this clone: At one end the junction does not follow the germline gene, possibly because of a read error. This chain uses TRBV11-2 with TRBJ2-7; 11 nucleotides match TRBD2. Germline V CDR1 and CDR2: SGHAT, FQNNGV. The CDR3 sequence is 18 residues long. CDR3 residues: CASSPLSGRAVLSSEQCF. The CDR3 DNA sequence: TGTGCCAGCAGCCCTCTTAGCGGGAGGGCCGTTCTGTCGAGCGAGCAGTGCTTC.

In this sample, this clone turned up many times. The chain uses TRBV7-8 and TRBJ1-1, with 10 bases aligning to TRBD1. CDR1 and CDR2 from the germline V gene are SGHVS and FQNEAQ. Trimming at V came to 4 bases and at J to 3 bases, leaving 2 bases not matched to a gene. CDR3 length equals 14 residues. Here the CDR3 DNA reads TGTGCCAGCAGCTCCGGGACAGGGGACACTGAAGCTTTCTTT. Protein: CASSSGTGDTEAFF.

Concerning this clone: At the DNA level, this CDR3 is encoded by other sequences in the same sample as well. V gene TRBV7-6 combines with J gene TRBJ2-1; the D gene could be TRBD1 or TRBD2 (5 bases each). Trimming cost V 6 bases and J 6 bases, with 18 bases left between them. The germline CDR1 and CDR2 sequences are SGHVS and FNYEAQ. The CDR3 loop spans 15 amino acids. CDR3 region: CASSAYTGTGNEQFF. The DNA of the CDR3 is TGTGCCAGCAGTGCATACACGGGGACCGGCAATGAGCAGTTCTTC. Full variable domain (rest looked up from reference TRBV7-6 and TRBJ2-1): GAGVSQSPRYKVTKRGQDVALRCDPISGHVSLYWYRQALGQGPEFLTYFNYEAQQDKSGLPNDRFSAERPEGSISTLTIQRTEQRDSAMYRCASSAYTGTGNEQFFGPGTRLTVL.

This clone is medium-sized (0.01 to 0.1%) by share. The chain employs TRBV12-3 or TRBV12-4 and TRBJ2-7, with a tentative D call TRBD1 (5 bases). The V end was cut by 3 bases, the J end by 6 bases, with 12 bases between. This CDR3 has 13 amino acids. For the CDR3, the DNA is TGTGCCAGCAGTTTTGTTGGGGCGCTCGAGCAGTACTTC. Amino acids: CASSFVGALEQYF.

At least ten counts were recorded for this clone. The chain uses TRBV7-9 and TRBJ2-3; TRBD2 matches at 8 bases. V shed 2 bases, J shed 5 bases, and the junction held 3 bases outside the gene matches. Germline V gives CDR1 SEHNR, CDR2 FQNEAQ (reference sequence). The CDR3 length is 14 residues. CDR3 coding DNA: TGTGCCAGCAGCTTAAGTCTAGCGGGAGATACGCAGTATTTT. Translated, it gives CASSLSLAGDTQYF.

This rearrangement joins TRBV28 to TRBJ1-1; D is uncertain. The V gene lost 7 bases and the J gene lost 6 bases, with 12 bases spanning the gap. The germline gives CDR1 MDHEN, CDR2 SYDVKM. The CDR3 is 12 residues long. CDR3 DNA: TGTGCCAGCATTCTCTCCTCACCTGAAGCTTTCTTT. Encoded protein: CASILSSPEAFF.

The chain uses TRBV4-2 and TRBJ2-1, with 12 positions matching TRBD2. The CDR3 consists of 15 residues. Germline V CDR1 and CDR2: LGHNA, YNFKEQ. Trimming took 4 bases from V and 9 from J; bases not matched to a gene: 7. The CDR3 nucleotides are TGTGCCAGCAGCCCCCGACTAGCGGGAGTGGGTGAGCAGTTCTTC. It is translated as CASSPRLAGVGEQFF.

This rearrangement joins TRBV9 to TRBJ2-1; perhaps TRBD2 as D (5 bases). Germline-derived CDR1 and CDR2 are SGDLS and YYNGEE. The length of the CDR3 is 15 residues. V lost 5 bases and J 5 bases, leaving 17 bases between the germline ends. The CDR3: CASSEGLLINNEQFF. As DNA, the CDR3 is TGTGCCAGCAGTGAGGGCCTCCTAATTAACAATGAGCAGTTCTTC.

Many counts were recorded for this clone. This sample also contains other DNA sequences that code for the same CDR3. The DNA for the CDR3 is TGTGCCCGTGCACTATTAAGGGTGGGAGGAAACACCATATATTTT. Translated: CARALLRVGGNTIYF. The V gene is TRBV6-1, the J gene TRBJ1-3, with unresolved D. CDR1 and CDR2 from the germline V gene are MNHNS and SASEGT. This CDR3 has 15 amino acids. V shed 11 bases and J shed 4 bases, with 21 bases lying between them.

Notes on this clone: The identical CDR3 is also encoded by other nucleotide sequences in the sample. The CDR3 is CASSSSGGRGLEAFF. The CDR3 DNA is TGTGCCAGCAGCAGCTCGGGAGGGAGAGGATTAGAAGCTTTCTTT. The V call is TRBV5-4, the J call TRBJ1-1; D call uncertain. Germline loops: CDR1 SGHNT, CDR2 YYREEE (reference sequence). The V end was cut by 4 bases, the J end by 8 bases, with 21 bases between. The CDR3 contains 15 residues.

Judged by abundance, this clone is medium-sized. This chain joins TRBV2 and TRBJ2-3; D not resolved. The CDR3 extends over 13 amino acids. V lost 4 bases and J lost 2, with 7 bases in between. The V gene's germline CDR1 is SNHLY and CDR2 FYNNEI. The CDR3 nucleotides are TGTGCCAGCAGTGGACTTCACACAGATACGCAGTATTTT. Protein: CASSGLHTDTQYF.